A single sample is the source of the 25 T cell receptor beta chains below, sequenced in a study of cytomegalovirus exposure and HLA in healthy donors. It was with 60 Vbeta and 13 Jbeta primers that the PCR ran. Generated by immunoSEQ multiplex PCR, the TCRdb table keeps only in-frame clones and is missing some. Among tens of thousands of clones, roughly 70% were seen once, and the ten largest hold around a quarter. The sample consisted of PBMCs. The receptors come from a man aged 45-65 years in good health and CMV-seropositive.

The chain recombines TRBV7-8 with TRBJ2-1, with D maybe TRBD1 (5 bases). The CDR3 covers 13 residues. V gave up 5 bases and J gave up 4 bases, with 9 bases separating them. Per germline, CDR1 SGHVS and CDR2 FQNEAQ. The CDR3 DNA is TGTGCCAGCAGCGCGACAGAATACAATGAGCAGTTCTTC. It codes for CASSATEYNEQFF.

J is TRBJ2-1 and V is TRBV6-5; tentative D call: TRBD2 (6 bases). The V end was cut by 6 bases, the J end by 9 bases, with 15 bases between. Germline V gene data show CDR1 as MNHEY and CDR2 as SVGAGI. The CDR3 runs to 13 residues. CDR3 coding DNA: TGTGCCAGCAGACCCCCGACTAGTCTTGAGCAGTTCTTC. Translated: CASRPPTSLEQFF.

The chain recombines TRBV6-5 with TRBJ1-5; 8 bases fit TRBD1. CDR1 is MNHEY, CDR2 SVGAGI, per germline. The CDR3 has 13 amino acids. Trimming cost V 6 bases and J 4 bases; bases outside gene matches: 2. The CDR3 spells CASSRQGNQPQHF. The CDR3 DNA reads as TGTGCCAGCAGCCGACAGGGGAATCAGCCCCAGCATTTT.

The chain has TRBV10-2 and TRBJ2-1; 12 positions agree with TRBD2. J lost 3 bases, V lost 5 bases, and 11 bases had no gene match. The germline gives CDR1 WSHSY, CDR2 SAAADI. This CDR3 comprises 18 residues. CDR3 DNA: TGCGCCAGCAGTAGGACGGCTAGCGGGGGGGGAAACTACAATGAGCAGTTCTTC. Encoded protein: CASSRTASGGGNYNEQFF.

This chain uses TRBV5-4 with TRBJ2-2, with 9 bases aligning to TRBD1. Germline CDR1 and CDR2: SGHNT and YYREEE (reference sequence). This CDR3 contains 16 residues. Unmatched junction bases numbered 5, after V lost 4 bases and J lost 1 base. The CDR3 DNA is TGTGCCAGCAGCGGGGGGGGACAGGGGAACACCGGGGAGCTGTTTTTT. Translated: CASSGGGQGNTGELFF.

This clone was seen a handful of times. The V gene is TRBV4-3, the J gene TRBJ2-6, with a weak D call TRBD2 (5 bases). The V gene lost 0 bases and the J gene lost 4 bases, with 16 bases spanning the gap. The CDR3 covers 18 residues. The V gene's germline CDR1 is LGHNA and CDR2 YSLEER. The CDR3 loop reads CASSQDGASGIGANVLTF. The CDR3 DNA sequence: TGCGCCAGCAGCCAAGATGGCGCATCGGGGATCGGGGCCAACGTCCTGACTTTC.

V and J are TRBV2 and TRBJ2-2, with a weak D call TRBD1 (5 bases). The germline V gene has CDR1 SNHLY and CDR2 FYNNEI. Trimming stripped 0 bases from V and 6 bases from J, with 8 bases between. This CDR3 has 14 amino acids. In nucleotides, the CDR3 is TGTGCCAGCAGTGAAGCGGGGCTGCCCGGGGAGCTGTTTTTT. As protein: CASSEAGLPGELFF.

This clone occurred a few times. The chain is built from TRBV11-2 and TRBJ1-2; 8 bases fit TRBD1. Per germline, CDR1 SGHAT and CDR2 FQNNGV. This CDR3 region has 13 residues. V lost 5 bases and J lost 4; bases outside the gene matches: 3. The CDR3 here is CASSAQGVYGYTF. The CDR3 region has the DNA TGTGCCAGCAGCGCACAGGGGGTCTATGGCTACACCTTC.

V usage is TRBV29-1 and J usage is TRBJ1-1; TRBD1 matches at 9 bases. V was pared by 2 bases and J by 8 bases, with 9 bases of the junction left unmatched. This CDR3 spans 14 amino acids. Per germline, CDR1 SQVTM and CDR2 ANQGSEA. The CDR3 nucleotides are TGCAGCGTTGAAAGAGACAGGGGGAGGGGGGAAGCTTTCTTT. Protein: CSVERDRGRGEAFF.

This clone occurred once. This chain links TRBV6-1 with TRBJ2-1, with TRBD2 matching 11 bases. V trimming: 4 bases; J trimming: 5 bases; junction bases outside the gene matches: 7. The CDR3 sequence is 16 residues long. Germline CDR1 reads MNHNS; CDR2 reads SASEGT. This chain's CDR3 is CASSVFLAGGNNEQFF. As DNA, the CDR3 is TGTGCCAGCAGTGTATTTCTAGCGGGGGGAAACAATGAGCAGTTCTTC.

As to this clone: This is likely a read error, given that the CDR3 carries no conserved phenylalanine or tryptophan at its end. The DNA is omitted, as the CDR3 cannot be located on it reliably, and the CDR3 follows TCRdb's listing. The genes are TRBV30 and TRBJ1-1; TRBD1 is the table's D call and was not checked against the DNA. Per germline, CDR1 GTSNPN and CDR2 SVGIG (reference sequence). The CDR3 adds up to 17 amino acids, both ends counted. The CDR3 loop is CAWSVRYSAKLRTEALV.

The rearrangement joins TRBV27 to TRBJ1-4; 8 bases line up with TRBD1. V lost 4 bases, J lost 4 bases, and 8 bases stayed unmatched. From germline, CDR1 is MNHEY and CDR2 SMNVEV (reference sequence). The CDR3 totals 16 residues. The CDR3 coding sequence is TGTGCCAGCAGTTCCTACGGGACAGGCGTTAATGAAAAACTGTTTTTT. Translating it yields CASSSYGTGVNEKLFF. The full variable domain, in which reference TRBV27 and TRBJ1-4 provide the parts outside the CDR3, is EAQVTQNPRYLITVTGKKLTVTCSQNMNHEYMSWYRQDPGLGLRQIYYSMNVEVTDKGDVPEGYKVSRKEKRNFPLILESPSPNQTSLYFCASSSYGTGVNEKLFFGSGTQLSVL.

This rearrangement joins TRBV7-8 to TRBJ1-1; D gene ambiguous. Germline loops: CDR1 SGHVS, CDR2 FQNEAQ. The ends were cut back, 6 bases at V and 6 bases at J, with 11 bases in the middle. CDR3 length equals 12 residues. In DNA form, the CDR3 reads TGTGCCAGCAGTCTTGTCGGGGCTGAAGCTTTCTTT. Its protein product is CASSLVGAEAFF.

This chain joins TRBV6-5 and TRBJ2-7; the match to TRBD2 covers 11 bases. Germline loops: CDR1 MNHEY, CDR2 SVGAGI. This CDR3 has 16 amino acids. The J segment lost 2 bases and the V segment lost 4 bases, leaving 7 bases of the junction unmatched. The CDR3, as DNA: TGTGCCAGCAGTTTTAGCGGGAGGGTAAGGGCCTACGAGCAGTACTTC. Its translation is CASSFSGRVRAYEQYF.

This chain links TRBV30 with TRBJ1-2; no clear D gene. V lost 0 bases to trimming and J lost 8 bases, with 7 bases between them. The CDR3 extends over 11 amino acids. Per the germline V gene, CDR1 is GTSNPN and CDR2 is SVGIG (reference sequence). The CDR3 spells CAWSVRVGYTF. DNA for the CDR3: TGTGCCTGGAGTGTACGAGTCGGCTACACCTTC.

The sample holds one count of this clone. The V call is TRBV4-3, the J call TRBJ2-7, with 13 positions matching TRBD2. Trimming took 0 bases from V and 7 from J; bases not matched to a gene: 21. Per germline, CDR1 LGHNA and CDR2 YSLEER. This CDR3 contains 21 residues. The CDR3 reads CASSQEPWTSGGNLRGLEQYF. CDR3 DNA sequence: TGCGCCAGCAGCCAAGAACCCTGGACTAGCGGGGGAAATCTAAGGGGCTTGGAGCAGTACTTC.

A few counts support this clone. The V gene is TRBV6-5, the J gene TRBJ1-1; D unclear. Between the trimmed V and J ends, which lost 0 bases and 4 bases, there was a span of 15 bases. Germline assignment: CDR1 MNHEY and CDR2 SVGAGI. The CDR3 length is 16 residues. CDR3 region: CASSYSRDGWITEAFF. DNA for the CDR3: TGTGCCAGCAGTTACTCCCGGGATGGGTGGATCACTGAAGCTTTCTTT.

This clone was counted between two and nine times. This chain joins TRBV10-2 and TRBJ1-1; 9 bases agree with TRBD1. The CDR3 sequence is 13 residues long. The germline CDR1 and CDR2 sequences are WSHSY and SAAADI. Trimming at V came to 6 bases and at J to 4 bases, leaving 3 bases not matched to a gene. The CDR3 coding sequence is TGCGCCAGCAGGGGGACAGGGAGCACTGAAGCTTTCTTT. Translation gives CASRGTGSTEAFF.

The J gene is TRBJ2-4, the V gene TRBV28; 11 bases are shared with TRBD1. Per germline, CDR1 MDHEN and CDR2 SYDVKM. The CDR3 has 15 amino acids. The J segment lost 7 bases and the V segment lost 4 bases, leaving 6 bases of the junction unmatched. CDR3 DNA: TGTGCCAGCAGTTCCGGGGACAGGGGGACGAACATTCAGTACTTC. This translates into CASSSGDRGTNIQYF.

The chain couples TRBV28 to TRBJ2-2; TRBD2 might be the D (6 bases). Trimming left V 1 base short and J 1 base short, with 7 bases between. There are 15 residues in the CDR3. Per the germline V gene, CDR1 is MDHEN and CDR2 is SYDVKM. CDR3 residues: CASSLYGGNTGELFF. CDR3 in DNA: TGTGCCAGCAGTTTATACGGGGGGAACACCGGGGAGCTGTTTTTT.

The J gene is TRBJ2-7, the V gene TRBV6-5, with D maybe TRBD2 (6 bases). The CDR3 sequence is 13 residues long. The V end lost 7 bases, the J end lost 2 bases, and 12 bases lay between the germline ends. Germline-derived CDR1 and CDR2 are MNHEY and SVGAGI. CDR3 protein: CASMGTPTYEQYF. CDR3 DNA sequence: TGTGCCAGCATGGGGACTCCAACCTACGAGCAGTACTTC.

The chain recombines TRBV6-6 with TRBJ1-5; 9 bases match TRBD1. V lost 2 bases and J lost 3; bases outside the gene matches: 2. CDR1 is MNHNY and CDR2 is SVGAGI in the germline V gene (reference sequence). The CDR3 contains 15 residues. CDR3 DNA sequence: TGTGCCAGCAGTTACCACAGGGGGCCCAATCAGCCCCAGCATTTT. Translating it yields CASSYHRGPNQPQHF.

The chain couples TRBV10-3 to TRBJ1-5, with a tentative D call TRBD1 (6 bases). With 4 bases removed from V and 2 bases from J, the gap between germline ends came to 12 bases. Germline CDR1 is ENHRY and CDR2 is SYGVKD. The CDR3 extends over 15 amino acids. CDR3 bases: TGTGCCATCAGTGGGGATGGGGGCGGCAATCAGCCCCAGCATTTT. It specifies CAISGDGGGNQPQHF.

The gene calls are TRBV6-5 and TRBJ2-3; D uncertain. This CDR3 is 14 amino acids long. Germline V lookup: CDR1 MNHEY, CDR2 SVGAGI. Deletions cut 0 bases from V and 4 bases from J, with 8 bases between. Written as DNA, the CDR3 is TGTGCCAGCAGTTACTCCCGGGTGTCAGATACGCAGTATTTT. This encodes CASSYSRVSDTQYF.

The chain combines TRBV30 with TRBJ1-5; 7 positions match TRBD1. Losses at the gene ends were 0 bases for V and 6 bases for J; bases not matched to a gene: 5. CDR3 length equals 14 residues. CDR1 is GTSNPN and CDR2 is SVGIG in the germline V gene (reference sequence). As DNA, the CDR3 is TGTGCCTGGAGTGTTGGAGGGGGCGGTCAGCCCCAGCATTTT. Its translation is CAWSVGGGGQPQHF.